A single T cell receptor beta chain is shown here with its context. Antigen: not known. The same CDR3 can be traced to other DNA sequences in this sample. Assay used: immunoSEQ multiplex PCR; TCRdb lists only in-frame clones, some missing. Of some 11,000 clones in the sample, roughly nine tenths were seen once. This entry belongs to a study of OX40 agonist ivuxolimab in advanced cancers. On the study more broadly: Treatment received earlier with anti-PD-1, anti-PD-L1 or anti-CTLA-4 agents was allowed, and 40% had some. Three patients, one with hepatocellular carcinoma and two with cutaneous melanoma, achieved partial responses. Findings and caveats of the study: Several nonresponders also turned out to have low normalized T-cell clonal expansion.

The timepoints at which blood was sampled were baseline, cycle 4 day 1, and cycle 7 day 1. V shed 0 bases, J shed 4 bases, and the junction held 3 bases outside the gene matches. There are 15 residues in the CDR3. CDR1 is LGHNA, CDR2 YNFKEQ, per germline. The receptor comes from an adult with an advanced solid tumor such as melanoma, head and neck, liver or kidney cancer. The chain has TRBV4-2 and TRBJ2-7, with 10 bases fitting TRBD2. The sample was CD4+ or CD8+ T cells sorted from blood, taken in a trial of the OX40 agonist ivuxolimab. The CDR3 reads CASSQDRTSGYEQYF. The CDR3, as DNA: TGTGCCAGCAGCCAAGATAGGACTAGCGGATACGAGCAGTACTTC.